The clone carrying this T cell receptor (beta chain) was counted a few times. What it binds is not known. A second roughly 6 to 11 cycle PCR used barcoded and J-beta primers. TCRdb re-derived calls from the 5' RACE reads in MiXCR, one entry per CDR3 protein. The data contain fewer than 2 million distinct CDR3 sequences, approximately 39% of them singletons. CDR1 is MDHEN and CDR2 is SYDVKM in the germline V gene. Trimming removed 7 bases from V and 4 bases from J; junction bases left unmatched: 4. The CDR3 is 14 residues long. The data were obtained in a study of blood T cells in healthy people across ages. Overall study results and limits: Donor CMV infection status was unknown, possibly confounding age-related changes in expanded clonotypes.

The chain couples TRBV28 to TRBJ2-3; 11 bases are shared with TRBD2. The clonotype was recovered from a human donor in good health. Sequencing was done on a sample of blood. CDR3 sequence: CASTRLAGSDTQYF. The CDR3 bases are TGTGCCAGCACCAGACTAGCGGGGTCAGATACGCAGTATTTT.